The 6 T cell receptor beta chains below come from one sample, sequenced in a study of T cell responses to AZD1222 COVID-19 vaccine. Only in-frame clones appear in the TCRdb table, and some are missing; sequencing was by immunoSEQ multiplex PCR. The sample consists of some 190,000 clones, roughly nine tenths of them appearing once. Sequenced here: peripheral blood, sampled on day 0 of AZD1222 vaccination. The receptor set was obtained from an adult in good health.

Points on this clone: Other nucleotide sequences from this sample produce the same CDR3. The chain couples TRBV11-2 to TRBJ1-1, with D possibly TRBD1 on 5 matching bases. Germline V lookup: CDR1 SGHAT, CDR2 FQNNGV. Trimming left V 1 base short and J 4 bases short, with 7 bases between. The CDR3 spans 13 residues. The CDR3: CASSLGTRTEAFF. CDR3 bases: TGTGCCAGCAGCTTAGGGACACGCACTGAAGCTTTCTTT.

The chain is built from TRBV10-3 and TRBJ1-1; D not resolved. CDR3 size: 14 residues. CDR1 is ENHRY, CDR2 SYGVKD, per germline. The V end lost 0 bases, the J end lost 4 bases, and 9 bases lay between the germline ends. The DNA for the CDR3 is TGTGCCATCAGTGAGTCCGCGGCTCTCACTGAAGCTTTCTTT. As protein: CAISESAALTEAFF.

This clone was counted between two and nine times. The V gene is TRBV4-1, the J gene TRBJ1-1, with TRBD1 identical over 8 bases. The CDR3 has 14 residues. The germline V gene encodes CDR1 MGHRA and CDR2 YSYEKL. V was pared by 3 bases and J by 7 bases, with 7 bases of the junction left unmatched. The CDR3 DNA sequence: TGCGCCAGCAGCCATGCGGACAGGGAGGATGAAGCTTTCTTT. Translating it yields CASSHADREDEAFF.

The CDR3 bases are TGTGCCAGCAGCCATTCTTATCCCGGAAACACCATATATTTT. Residues: CASSHSYPGNTIYF. The genes are TRBV5-6 and TRBJ1-3; D remains unclear. The CDR3 sequence is 14 residues long. With 4 bases removed from V and 4 bases from J, the gap between germline ends came to 12 bases. Germline assignment: CDR1 SGHDT and CDR2 YYEEEE.

The rearrangement uses TRBV6-5 and TRBJ2-2; TRBD1 agrees at 9 bases. The CDR3 runs 15 residues. Unmatched junction bases numbered 11, after V lost 7 bases and J lost 8 bases. CDR1 MNHEY and CDR2 SVGAGI come from the germline V gene. The CDR3 DNA follows: TGTGCCAGCACGCCGGGACAGGGTCTTTTAGGGGAGCTGTTTTTT. Its translation: CASTPGQGLLGELFF.

The J gene is TRBJ1-4, the V gene TRBV5-8; D possibly corresponds to TRBD1 (6 bases). The CDR3 is 15 residues long. Trimming removed 4 bases at V and 5 bases at J, with 15 bases between. Germline assignment: CDR1 SGHTS and CDR2 YDEGEE. The CDR3 loop is CASSRVDSGNEKLFF. CDR3 in DNA: TGTGCCAGCAGCCGCGTGGACAGCGGGAATGAAAAACTGTTTTTT.